The 27 T cell receptor beta chains given below trace back to one sample, sequenced in a study of somatic mutations in cytotoxic T cells in rheumatoid arthritis (dated by TCRdb to about 2017). Libraries were made using the immunoSEQ multiplex PCR assay. The immuneACCESS repertoire file appears here via TCRdb, limited to in-frame rearrangements. These files lack a portion of the clones; in checked studies, under half of the deficit traces to unresolved V genes, and the cause of the others is not known. Present in this sample are some 29,000 clones, around 90% of which were seen just once. The top ten clonotypes cover less than 9.5% of the sample. The sequencing sample was made of CD8+ T cells sorted from blood. All receptors derive from an adult with rheumatoid arthritis.

The chain has TRBV19 and TRBJ2-7, with a tentative D call TRBD1 (6 bases). Germline CDR1 and CDR2: LNHDA and SQIVND (reference sequence). V dropped 2 bases and J dropped 5 bases, with 13 bases sitting between them. CDR3 length equals 14 residues. Here the CDR3 DNA reads TGTGCCAGTAGTATATCGTGGTCAGGGGACGAGCAGTACTTC. As protein: CASSISWSGDEQYF. Based on the CDR3 plus reference TRBV19 and TRBJ2-7, the full variable domain is DGGITQSPKYLFRKEGQNVTLSCEQNLNHDAMYWYRQDPGQGLRLIYYSQIVNDFQKGDIAEGYSVSREKKESFPLTVTSAQKNPTAFYLCASSISWSGDEQYFGPGTRLTVT.

The genes are TRBV11-2 and TRBJ2-1; 10 positions match TRBD2. The germline gives CDR1 SGHAT, CDR2 FQNNGV. Trimming took 5 bases from V and 4 from J; bases not matched to a gene: 5. This CDR3 is 15 amino acids long. CDR3 protein: CASSRTSGVYNEQFF. CDR3 nucleotide sequence: TGTGCCAGCAGCCGAACTAGCGGGGTTTACAATGAGCAGTTCTTC. Full variable domain (remainder filled in from reference TRBV11-2 and TRBJ2-1): EAGVAQSPRYKIIEKRQSVAFWCNPISGHATLYWYQQILGQGPKLLIQFQNNGVVDDSQLPKDRFSAERLKGVDSTLKIQPAKLEDSAVYLCASSRTSGVYNEQFFGPGTRLTVL.

This chain joins TRBV7-8 and TRBJ2-5; D is unclear. CDR1 and CDR2 (germline): SGHVS, FQNEAQ. The CDR3 length is 18 residues. V lost 5 bases and J lost 2, with 24 bases in between. The CDR3 nucleotides read TGTGCCAGCAGCGTACCCCGGGTCGAGGTGTTCTCTCAAGAGACCCAGTACTTC. As protein: CASSVPRVEVFSQETQYF.

J is TRBJ2-1 and V is TRBV4-1; TRBD2 aligns across 12 bases. The CDR3 totals 15 residues. V lost 4 bases to trimming and J lost 4 bases; unmatched junction nucleotides: 2. Germline CDR1 reads MGHRA; CDR2 reads YSYEKL. CDR3 protein: CASSLLAGGYNEQFF. The DNA of the CDR3 is TGCGCCAGCAGCCTTCTAGCGGGAGGGTACAATGAGCAGTTCTTC.

V gene TRBV13 combines with J gene TRBJ2-2, with D possibly called TRBD1 or TRBD2 (6 bases each). The CDR3 runs to 16 residues. Germline V CDR1 and CDR2: PRHDT, FYEKMQ (reference sequence). Deletions cut 3 bases from V and 2 bases from J, with 13 bases between. As DNA, the CDR3 is TGTGCCAGCAGCTTGCCCGGGGGCGATAACACCGGGGAGCTGTTTTTT. It encodes CASSLPGGDNTGELFF.

The chain couples TRBV29-1 to TRBJ1-5; a weak D match, TRBD1 (6 bases). The CDR3 covers 13 residues. Trimming pared 8 bases from V and 0 bases from J, leaving 11 bases between. Germline V gene sequence: CDR1 SQVTM, CDR2 ANQGSEA. The CDR3 bases are TGCAGCTCCCACAGGGATAGCAATCAGCCCCAGCATTTT. Amino acid sequence: CSSHRDSNQPQHF.

The chain recombines TRBV29-1 with TRBJ2-7, with a possible D match to TRBD2 (5 bases). The CDR3 is 12 residues long. Trimming pared 4 bases from V and 4 bases from J, leaving 11 bases between. The V gene's germline CDR1 is SQVTM and CDR2 ANQGSEA. CDR3 residues: CSVVLGVYEQYF. DNA of the CDR3: TGCAGCGTTGTCCTGGGAGTTTACGAGCAGTACTTC.

The rearrangement links TRBV27 to TRBJ2-1; 7 bases line up with TRBD2. V shed 6 bases, J shed 6 bases, and the junction held 5 bases outside the gene matches. The CDR3 has 13 residues. Germline loops: CDR1 MNHEY, CDR2 SMNVEV (reference sequence). The DNA of the CDR3 is TGTGCCAGCAGGAGCGGGGTCGTCAATGAGCAGTTCTTC. Residues: CASRSGVVNEQFF.

The chain is built from TRBV6-5 and TRBJ1-3; no clear D gene. V gave up 10 bases and J gave up 0 bases, with 10 bases separating them. This CDR3 comprises 13 residues. In germline, CDR1 is MNHEY, CDR2 SVGAGI. Here the CDR3 DNA reads TGTGCCACAGGCAGAAGCTCTGGAAACACCATATATTTT. The encoded protein is CATGRSSGNTIYF.

The rearrangement uses TRBV4-3 and TRBJ2-1; perhaps TRBD2 as D (7 bases). V dropped 0 bases and J dropped 4 bases, with 13 bases sitting between them. The V gene's germline CDR1 is LGHNA and CDR2 YSLEER. The CDR3 has 16 amino acids. The CDR3 nucleotides are TGCGCCAGCAGCCAAGATGGGGGGGGCCGTTACAATGAGCAGTTCTTC. It yields the protein CASSQDGGGRYNEQFF.

V is TRBV6-5 and J is TRBJ1-3; the D gene is possibly TRBD1 (5 bases). The V gene's germline CDR1 is MNHEY and CDR2 SVGAGI. CDR3 size: 14 residues. The V gene lost 5 bases and the J gene lost 4 bases, with 12 bases spanning the gap. The CDR3 region has the DNA TGTGCCAGCAGTGAAGACAGAAGCGGAAACACCATATATTTT. It is translated as CASSEDRSGNTIYF.

The rearrangement joins TRBV4-3 to TRBJ1-6, with D unclear. This CDR3 has 18 residues. The ends were cut back, 0 bases at V and 10 bases at J, with 22 bases in the middle. The germline V gene encodes CDR1 LGHNA and CDR2 YSLEER. The CDR3 DNA is TGCGCCAGCAGCCAAGATCGACGGTCCGGATCCTTAGGGTCACCCCTCCACTTT. It yields the protein CASSQDRRSGSLGSPLHF.

The V gene is TRBV6-6, the J gene TRBJ1-3; no clear D. Between the trimmed V and J ends, which lost 2 bases and 8 bases, there was a span of 13 bases. CDR3 length: 14 amino acids. Per the germline V gene, CDR1 is MNHNY and CDR2 is SVGAGI (reference sequence). The CDR3 coding sequence is TGTGCCAGCAGTTACGCGGCAGGAGAAGACACCATATATTTT. Translated: CASSYAAGEDTIYF.

J is TRBJ1-4 and V is TRBV28; TRBD1 matches 7 bases. Per germline, CDR1 MDHEN and CDR2 SYDVKM. The CDR3 runs 15 residues. V was clipped by 5 bases and J by 8 bases; unmatched bases: 11. CDR3 residues: CASSGWKTGLEKLFF. The CDR3 region has the DNA TGTGCCAGCAGTGGTTGGAAGACAGGGCTCGAAAAACTGTTTTTT.

The V call is TRBV5-4, the J call TRBJ2-5; 7 nucleotides align to TRBD1. The J call may not be correct, given that the DNA end is closer to TRBJ2-7. Germline values: CDR1 SGHNT, CDR2 YYREEE (reference sequence). The length of the CDR3 is 14 residues. CDR3 sequence (DNA): TGTGCCAGCACCCACAGGGGAGAGGGTTACGAGCAGTACTTC. This sequence encodes CASTHRGEGYEQYF.

The chain uses TRBV7-2 and TRBJ2-3; unclear D gene. The CDR3 sequence is 12 residues long. The V gene lost 7 bases and the J gene lost 5 bases, with 10 bases spanning the gap. From germline, CDR1 is SGHTA and CDR2 FQGNSA. The CDR3 DNA reads as TGTGCCAGCACCCCGTACGGAGATACGCAGTATTTT. Protein: CASTPYGDTQYF.

The chain couples TRBV4-3 to TRBJ1-4; D remains ambiguous. V lost 5 bases and J 2 bases, leaving 12 bases between the germline ends. Germline CDR1 reads LGHNA; CDR2 reads YSLEER. This CDR3 contains 15 residues. CDR3 residues: CASSGNSGTNEKLFF. As DNA, the CDR3 is TGCGCCAGCAGCGGCAACAGTGGGACTAATGAAAAACTGTTTTTT.

This clone was seen once. J is TRBJ2-3 and V is TRBV27, with a tentative D call TRBD1 (6 bases). There are 16 residues in the CDR3. V was trimmed by 6 bases and J by 2 bases, leaving 18 bases between them. Germline assignment: CDR1 MNHEY and CDR2 SMNVEV (reference sequence). Here the CDR3 reads CASSVTGTALTDTQYF. CDR3 nucleotide sequence: TGTGCCAGCAGCGTCACAGGGACGGCCCTCACAGATACGCAGTATTTT.

The CDR3 sequence: CAGRVAYGYTF. CDR3 DNA sequence: TGTGCCGGGCGAGTTGCCTATGGCTACACCTTC. The J gene is TRBJ1-2, the V gene TRBV2, with unresolved D. The CDR3 spans 11 residues. V was cut by 11 bases and J by 4 bases, with 11 bases left in between. Looked up from germline, CDR1 is SNHLY and CDR2 is FYNNEI. Together with reference TRBV2 and TRBJ1-2, the CDR3 gives the full variable domain: EPEVTQTPSHQVTQMGQEVILRCVPISNHLYFYWYRQILGQKVEFLVSFYNNEISEKSEIFDDQFSVERPDGSNFTLKIRSTKLEDSAMYFCAGRVAYGYTFGSGTRLTVV.

This chain links TRBV30 with TRBJ2-2; weak D call: TRBD2 (6 bases). Germline V CDR1 and CDR2: GTSNPN, SVGIG (reference sequence). The V and J ends lost 3 bases and 2 bases respectively, with 19 bases between them. The CDR3 spans 17 residues. In nucleotides, the CDR3 is TGTGCCTGGAGAGGTGGGGCCTGGGACTTAAACACCGGGGAGCTGTTTTTT. It is translated as CAWRGGAWDLNTGELFF.

The V gene is TRBV28, the J gene TRBJ2-7, with TRBD1 matching over 7 bases. CDR1 and CDR2 from the germline V gene are MDHEN and SYDVKM. V trimming: 1 base; J trimming: 3 bases; junction bases outside the gene matches: 6. This CDR3 spans 15 amino acids. The CDR3, as DNA: TGTGCCAGCAGTTTATCAACGACAGGGTACTACGAGCAGTACTTC. Its translation is CASSLSTTGYYEQYF.

This clone was found a few times. This rearrangement joins TRBV7-9 to TRBJ1-5; D ambiguous. The germline V gene encodes CDR1 SEHNR and CDR2 FQNEAQ (reference sequence). There are 12 residues in the CDR3. V was clipped by 3 bases and J by 6 bases, with 6 bases between them. CDR3 sequence (DNA): TGTGCCAGCAGCTTGCCGGGTCAGCCCCAGCATTTT. It encodes CASSLPGQPQHF. Variable domain in full (rest from reference TRBV7-9 and TRBJ1-5): DTGVSQNPRHKITKRGQNVTFRCDPISEHNRLYWYRQTLGQGPEFLTYFQNEAQLEKSRLLSDRFSAERPKGSFSTLEIQRTEQGDSAMYLCASSLPGQPQHFGDGTRLSIL.

The chain links TRBV7-9 to TRBJ2-2, with D perhaps given as TRBD1 or TRBD2 (5 bases each). V lost 5 bases and J 6 bases, leaving 13 bases between the germline ends. The germline V gene encodes CDR1 SEHNR and CDR2 FQNEAQ (reference sequence). The CDR3 is 14 amino acids. This CDR3 reads CASSLVGEPGELFF. DNA of the CDR3: TGTGCCAGCAGCCTAGTGGGGGAACCCGGGGAGCTGTTTTTT.

This rearrangement joins TRBV6-1 to TRBJ2-1; 8 bases agree with TRBD2. After removal of 10 bases from V and 0 bases from J, the junction contained 5 bases not matched to a gene. This CDR3 spans 14 amino acids. Germline values: CDR1 MNHNS, CDR2 SASEGT. This chain's CDR3 is CAIQRESSYNEQFF. CDR3 DNA: TGTGCCATCCAGCGGGAGAGCTCCTACAATGAGCAGTTCTTC.

The V call is TRBV19, the J call TRBJ1-5; TRBD1 matches 7 bases. Losses at the gene ends were 5 bases for V and 2 bases for J; bases not matched to a gene: 9. Germline V gene lookup returns CDR1 LNHDA and CDR2 SQIVND (reference sequence). This CDR3 has 16 amino acids. CDR3 protein: CASSLGPDRGNQPQHF. The CDR3 nucleotides read TGTGCCAGTAGTCTGGGGCCAGACAGGGGCAATCAGCCCCAGCATTTT.

The genes are TRBV7-8 and TRBJ1-4; 8 bases line up with TRBD1. The CDR3 totals 18 residues. The V gene's germline CDR1 is SGHVS and CDR2 FQNEAQ. V lost 1 base to trimming and J lost 0 bases; unmatched junction nucleotides: 7. This CDR3 reads CASSLVQGDPSTNEKLFF. CDR3 DNA: TGTGCCAGCAGCTTAGTACAGGGGGATCCCTCAACTAATGAAAAACTGTTTTTT.

The count of this clone is one. The V gene is TRBV30, the J gene TRBJ2-7; TRBD1 agrees at 9 bases. V lost 2 bases, J lost 5 bases, and 7 bases stayed unmatched. Germline V gene sequence: CDR1 GTSNPN, CDR2 SVGIG (reference sequence). The CDR3 sequence is 14 residues long. The CDR3 here is CAWSKGQGRNEQYF. CDR3 DNA: TGTGCCTGGAGTAAGGGACAGGGAAGGAACGAGCAGTACTTC.